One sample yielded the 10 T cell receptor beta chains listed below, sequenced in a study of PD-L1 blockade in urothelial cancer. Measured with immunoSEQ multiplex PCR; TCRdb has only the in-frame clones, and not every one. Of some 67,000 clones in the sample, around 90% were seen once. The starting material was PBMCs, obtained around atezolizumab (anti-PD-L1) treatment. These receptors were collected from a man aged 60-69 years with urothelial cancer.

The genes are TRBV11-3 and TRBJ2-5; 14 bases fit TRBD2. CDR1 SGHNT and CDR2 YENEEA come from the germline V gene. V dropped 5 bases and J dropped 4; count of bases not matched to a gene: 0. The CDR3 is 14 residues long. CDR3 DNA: TGTGCCAGCAGCGGGACTAGCGGGGGAGAGACCCAGTACTTC. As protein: CASSGTSGGETQYF.

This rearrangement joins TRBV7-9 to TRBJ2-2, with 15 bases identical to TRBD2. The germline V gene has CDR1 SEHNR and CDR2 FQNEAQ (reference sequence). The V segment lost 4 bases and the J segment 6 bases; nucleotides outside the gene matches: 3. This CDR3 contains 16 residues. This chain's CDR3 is CASSWGLAGGPGELFF. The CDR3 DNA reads TGTGCCAGCAGCTGGGGACTAGCGGGGGGTCCCGGGGAGCTGTTTTTT. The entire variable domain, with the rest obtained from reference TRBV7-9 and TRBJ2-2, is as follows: DTGVSQNPRHKITKRGQNVTFRCDPISEHNRLYWYRQTLGQGPEFLTYFQNEAQLEKSRLLSDRFSAERPKGSFSTLEIQRTEQGDSAMYLCASSWGLAGGPGELFFGEGSRLTVL.

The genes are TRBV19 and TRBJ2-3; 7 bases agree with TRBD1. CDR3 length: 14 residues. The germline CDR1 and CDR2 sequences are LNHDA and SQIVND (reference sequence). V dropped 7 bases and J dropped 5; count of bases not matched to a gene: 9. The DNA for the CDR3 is TGTGCCAGTAATTCAGGGGGTCTGGGAGATACGCAGTATTTT. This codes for CASNSGGLGDTQYF. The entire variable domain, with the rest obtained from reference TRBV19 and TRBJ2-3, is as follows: DGGITQSPKYLFRKEGQNVTLSCEQNLNHDAMYWYRQDPGQGLRLIYYSQIVNDFQKGDIAEGYSVSREKKESFPLTVTSAQKNPTAFYLCASNSGGLGDTQYFGPGTRLTVL.

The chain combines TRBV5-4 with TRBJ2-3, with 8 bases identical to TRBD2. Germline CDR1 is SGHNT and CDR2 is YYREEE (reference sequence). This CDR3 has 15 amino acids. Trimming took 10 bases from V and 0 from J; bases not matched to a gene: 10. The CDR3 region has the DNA TGTGCCTACGGGCCGCGGGGGGCAAGCACAGATACGCAGTATTTT. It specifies CAYGPRGASTDTQYF.

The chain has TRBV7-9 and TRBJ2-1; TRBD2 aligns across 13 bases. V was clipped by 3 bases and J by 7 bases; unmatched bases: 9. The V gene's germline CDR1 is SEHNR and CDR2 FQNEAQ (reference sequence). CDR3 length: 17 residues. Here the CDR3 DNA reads TGTGCCAGCAGCTTCCCGGGACTAGCGGGGCCTGGGAATGAGCAGTTCTTC. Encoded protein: CASSFPGLAGPGNEQFF.

Here the CDR3 DNA reads TGTGCCTGGAGTGTATGGGGGGGCACTGAAGCTTTCTTT. Translation: CAWSVWGGTEAFF. The V call is TRBV30, the J call TRBJ1-1, with D possibly TRBD1 on 5 matching bases. Germline V lookup: CDR1 GTSNPN, CDR2 SVGIG (reference sequence). The CDR3 runs 13 residues. The V end was cut by 0 bases, the J end by 4 bases, with 9 bases between.

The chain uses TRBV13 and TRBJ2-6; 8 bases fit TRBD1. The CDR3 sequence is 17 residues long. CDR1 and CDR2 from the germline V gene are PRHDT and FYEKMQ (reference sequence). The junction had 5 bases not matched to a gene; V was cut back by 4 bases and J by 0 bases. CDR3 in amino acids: CASSSTGGLSGANVLTF. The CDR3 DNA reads TGTGCCAGCAGCTCCACAGGGGGTCTCTCTGGGGCCAACGTCCTGACTTTC.

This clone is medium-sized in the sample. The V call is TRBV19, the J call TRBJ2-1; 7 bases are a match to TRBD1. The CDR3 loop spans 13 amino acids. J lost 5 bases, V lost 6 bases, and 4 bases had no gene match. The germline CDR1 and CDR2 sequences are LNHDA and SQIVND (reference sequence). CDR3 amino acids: CASSTGQHNEQFF. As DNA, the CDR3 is TGTGCCAGTAGCACGGGACAGCACAATGAGCAGTTCTTC.

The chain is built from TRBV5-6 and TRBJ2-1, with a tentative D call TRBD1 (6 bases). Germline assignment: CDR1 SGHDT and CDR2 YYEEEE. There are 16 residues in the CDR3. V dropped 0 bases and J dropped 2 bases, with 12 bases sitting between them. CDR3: CASSLDGTRPYNEQFF. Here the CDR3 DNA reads TGTGCCAGCAGCTTGGACGGGACACGGCCCTACAATGAGCAGTTCTTC.

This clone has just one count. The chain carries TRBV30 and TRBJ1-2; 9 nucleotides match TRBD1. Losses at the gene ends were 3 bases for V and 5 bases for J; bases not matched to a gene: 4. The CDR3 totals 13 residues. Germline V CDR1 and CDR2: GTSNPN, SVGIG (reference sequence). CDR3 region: CAWSPTGGYGYTF. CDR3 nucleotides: TGTGCCTGGAGCCCGACAGGGGGGTATGGCTACACCTTC.